A selection of T cell receptor beta chains follows, all from one sample in a study of technical replicates of blood from a handful of donors. This table comes from immunoSEQ multiplex PCR, and its TCRdb copy is limited to in-frame clones, with some not included. The sample shows 40,000 to 55,000 clones, approximately 95% of them seen only once. The sequencing sample was made of T cells isolated from PBMCs. These receptors all stem from a human donor in good health. Both conserved end residues are part of each CDR3. The size field is filled for only some rows; it gives once, few, many or a size class.

TRBJ1-4 TRBV19 - CASSVRFSEKLFF
TRBJ2-7 TRBV5-6 - CASSWDRNSYEQYF
TRBJ2-7 TRBV7-3 - CASSPGSPSEQYF
TRBJ1-1 TRBV23-1 - CASSLGGDAEAFF
TRBJ1-4 TRBV5-1 once CASSAGGSEKLFF
TRBJ2-2 TRBV19 - CASSGRSNTGELFF
TRBJ1-2 TRBV6-6 - CASSTNRVVRYGYTF
TRBJ1-4 TRBV5-4 - CASSTGTLANEKLFF
TRBJ1-1 TRBV7-3 - CASRGGGTARGNTEAFF
TRBJ1-4 TRBV2 - CASSLNEKLFF
TRBJ2-7 TRBV5-1 once CASSWTSGSLYEQYF
TRBJ2-3 TRBV28 - CASSRGGYGTDTQYF
TRBJ1-1 TRBV5-1 - CASSLERNTEAFF
TRBJ2-6 TRBV5-1 - CASSLGGGTGANVLTF
TRBJ1-1 TRBV7-2 - CASSSRPSSIGRTEAFF
TRBJ1-5 TRBV2 - CASTLEGDQPQHF
TRBJ2-6 TRBV19 - CASSIVGPGANVLTF
TRBJ1-2 TRBV2 - CASSEQEGAGYTF
TRBJ1-2 TRBV7-2 - CASSLAQQGRGYTF
TRBJ1-2 TRBV4-2 - CASSQPTRDGDYGYTF
TRBJ2-1 TRBV13 - CASSSFSGSGYNEQFF
TRBJ2-5 TRBV29-1 - CSVGWVGQQETQYF
TRBJ2-1 TRBV10-3 - CAALNQDRVSNEQFF
TRBJ2-5 TRBV4-1 - CASSRGTAQETQYF
TRBJ2-7 TRBV7-2 - CASSLADISEQYF
TRBJ2-2 TRBV2 - CASLLAENTGELFF
TRBJ1-1 TRBV11-3 - CASSFGSEAFF
TRBJ1-1 TRBV7-9 once CASSSGVTEAFF
TRBJ2-7 TRBV7-2 - CASSLDPSGYEQYF
TRBJ2-1 TRBV15 - CATSKPDRGTHNEQFF
TRBJ1-1 TRBV5-5 - CASSFAVYMNTEAFF
TRBJ1-4 TRBV14 - CASSPVPTGNEKLFF
TRBJ2-2 TRBV5-6 - CASSLGLAGVTGELFF
TRBJ2-1 TRBV27 - CASSLERVSYNEQFF
TRBJ1-1 TRBV2 - CASSEAGGVYTEAFF
TRBJ2-7 TRBV7-2 - CASSWDRGSYEQYF
TRBJ2-5 TRBV2 - CASLDPGETQYF
TRBJ2-1 TRBV9 - CASSNSGRAMNEQFF
TRBJ2-7 TRBV5-1 - CASSPEVLAGNYEQYF
TRBJ2-7 TRBV4-1 - CASSQEDRTGSYEQYF
TRBJ2-5 TRBV27 - CASSLSGNDETQYF
TRBJ2-3 TRBV27 - CASTSEADTQYF
TRBJ2-5 TRBV5-1 once CASSLGGDQETQYF
TRBJ2-1 TRBV7-9 - CASSLTSGVYNEQFF
TRBJ2-3 TRBV2 - CASSETTGSYSDTQYF
TRBJ2-7 TRBV7-8 - CASSLDTFYEQYF
TRBJ2-7 TRBV6-5 - CASSYSVGQGGEQYF
TRBJ1-1 TRBV11-1 - CASSLGSGSTEAFF
TRBJ2-3 TRBV4-3 - CASSQLSPSGTFTDTQYF
TRBJ2-3 TRBV11-2 - CASSLAVISTDTQYF